The following is a T cell receptor (beta chain) sequence with its context. The CDR3 has 14 residues. Germline-derived CDR1 and CDR2 are MDHEN and SYDVKM. Between about 20 and 30 mg of unsorted bulk tissue served as the source from which RNA and DNA were co-extracted. HBV chronically infected the treatment-naive patients. The study found over 75% viable tumor cells in every tumor sample. This entry is derived from a study of tumor-infiltrating lymphocytes in primary liver carcinoma. TCR beta cDNA was made from approximately 540 ng total RNA with a constant-region primer. Library construction for TCR beta comprised three nested multiplex PCR rounds performed with slightly modified ARM-PCR. The opening two PCR rounds, 10 cycles each, paired TRBV1-TRBV30 forward primers with a C-beta reverse primer. A single record per CDR3 protein comes from TCRdb applying MiXCR to the multiplex PCR reads. Here the sample spans about 35,000 distinct CDR3 sequences, approximately 73% being singletons.

This TCR was sampled from a man in his forties or fifties with primary liver carcinoma and hepatitis B virus infection. The V and J genes are TRBV28 and TRBJ2-4; 9 bases align to TRBD1. Sequencing input: liver tumor tissue from sampling region 4. Subset specified: tumor region T4, right-lateral pole. The DNA of the CDR3 is TGTGCATGCAGACCTCCGGGACAGGGAAACATTCAGTACTTC. As protein: CACRPPGQGNIQYF.